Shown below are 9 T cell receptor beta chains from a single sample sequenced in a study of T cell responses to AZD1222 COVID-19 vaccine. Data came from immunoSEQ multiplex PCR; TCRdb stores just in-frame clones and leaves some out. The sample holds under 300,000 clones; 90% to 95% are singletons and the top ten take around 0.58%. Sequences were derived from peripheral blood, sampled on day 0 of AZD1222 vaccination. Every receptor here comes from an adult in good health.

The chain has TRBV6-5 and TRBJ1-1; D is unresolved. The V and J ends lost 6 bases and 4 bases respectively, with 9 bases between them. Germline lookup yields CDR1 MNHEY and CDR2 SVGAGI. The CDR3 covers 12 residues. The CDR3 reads CASSVRGTEAFF. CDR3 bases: TGTGCCAGCAGCGTTCGGGGCACTGAAGCTTTCTTT.

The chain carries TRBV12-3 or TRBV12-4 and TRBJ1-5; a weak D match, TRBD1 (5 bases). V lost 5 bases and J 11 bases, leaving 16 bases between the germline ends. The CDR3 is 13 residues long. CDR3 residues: CASSPGPTRAQHF. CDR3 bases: TGTGCCAGCAGTCCGGGACCCACTAGGGCCCAGCATTTT.

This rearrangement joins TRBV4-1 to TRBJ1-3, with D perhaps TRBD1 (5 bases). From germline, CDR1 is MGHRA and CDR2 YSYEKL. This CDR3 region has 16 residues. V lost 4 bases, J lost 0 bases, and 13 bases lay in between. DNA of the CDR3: TGCGCCAGCAGCCGCCGGGACTTTGGCTCTGGAAACACCATATATTTT. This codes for CASSRRDFGSGNTIYF.

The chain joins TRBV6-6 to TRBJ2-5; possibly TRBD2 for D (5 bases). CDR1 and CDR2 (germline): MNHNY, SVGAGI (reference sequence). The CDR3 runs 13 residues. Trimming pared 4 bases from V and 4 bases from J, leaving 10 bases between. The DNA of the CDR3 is TGTGCCAGCAGTTCTCCCGGAGGAGAGACCCAGTACTTC. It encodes CASSSPGGETQYF.

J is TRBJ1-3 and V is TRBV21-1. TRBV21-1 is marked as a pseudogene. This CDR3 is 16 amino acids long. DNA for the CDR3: TGTGCCAGCAGCAAAGTAAGAGGGGACTTTATGAACACCATATATTTT. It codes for CASSKVRGDFMNTIYF.

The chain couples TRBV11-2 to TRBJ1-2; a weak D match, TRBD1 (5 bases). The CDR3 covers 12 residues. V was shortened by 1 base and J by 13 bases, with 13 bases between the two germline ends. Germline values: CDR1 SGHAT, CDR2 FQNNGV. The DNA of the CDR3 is TGTGCCAGCAGCTTAGGGAGAGGGACGGTCACCTTC. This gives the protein CASSLGRGTVTF.

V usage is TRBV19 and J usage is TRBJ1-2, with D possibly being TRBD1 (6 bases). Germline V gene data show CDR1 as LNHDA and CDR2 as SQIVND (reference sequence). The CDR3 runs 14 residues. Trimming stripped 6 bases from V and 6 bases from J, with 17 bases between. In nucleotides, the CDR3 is TGTGCCAGTAGACCCGGATGGGGGGCCAATGGCTACACCTTC. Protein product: CASRPGWGANGYTF.

CDR3 loop: CASSPGLAGGDTQYF. The CDR3 DNA reads as TGTGCCAGCAGTCCCGGACTAGCGGGGGGGGATACGCAGTATTTT. This chain links TRBV7-9 with TRBJ2-3; 15 nucleotides match TRBD2. V was clipped by 6 bases and J by 6 bases; unmatched bases: 4. Germline V gene data show CDR1 as SEHNR and CDR2 as FQNEAQ (reference sequence). This CDR3 has 15 residues.

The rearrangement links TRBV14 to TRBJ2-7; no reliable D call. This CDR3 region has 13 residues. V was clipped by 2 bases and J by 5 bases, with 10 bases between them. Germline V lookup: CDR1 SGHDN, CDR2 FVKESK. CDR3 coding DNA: TGTGCCAGCAGCCAAATGTATACCGACGAGCAGTACTTC. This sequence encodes CASSQMYTDEQYF.